These 10 T cell receptor beta chains were all obtained from the same sample, sequenced in a study of CD8 T cells in Susac syndrome. When the RNA was reverse transcribed, random hexamers were used with an input of roughly 0.5 to 1 ug. Each CDR3 protein gets one entry after TCRdb re-called the immunoSEQ multiplex PCR reads with MiXCR. The sample shows 130,000 to 150,000 distinct CDR3 sequences, less than 95% of them seen only once. Sequenced: CD4+ T cells from PBMCs. Receptors were obtained from a human donor in good health.

For the CDR3, the DNA is TGTGCCAGCAGTCCCGGACTAGCGGGAGTAGATACGCAGTATTTT. It translates to CASSPGLAGVDTQYF. This chain links TRBV12-3 or TRBV12-4 with TRBJ2-3, with 13 bases fitting TRBD2. The CDR3 covers 15 residues. The trim removed 5 bases at V and 5 bases at J, leaving 4 bases unmatched.

In DNA, the CDR3 is TGTGCCAGCAGTGAGATGAGGGCCCCGTACTTC. It encodes CASSEMRAPYF. This chain joins TRBV2 and TRBJ2-7; the D gene is possibly TRBD2 (5 bases). V was clipped by 3 bases and J by 12 bases, with 12 bases between them. The CDR3 covers 11 residues. Per the germline V gene, CDR1 is SNHLY and CDR2 is FYNNEI.

The table lists this clonotype with a few counts. V and J are TRBV18 and TRBJ1-5; TRBD1 might be the D (5 bases). The germline gives CDR1 KGHSH, CDR2 LQKENI. The CDR3 loop spans 13 amino acids. The V end was cut by 1 base, the J end by 6 bases, with 7 bases between. The CDR3 sequence is CASSPRGVQPQHF. The CDR3, as DNA: TGTGCCAGCTCACCACGGGGGGTTCAGCCCCAGCATTTT.

The chain joins TRBV7-9 to TRBJ1-4; D not certain. Trimming shortened V by 6 bases and J by 8 bases, and 10 bases separated the two germline ends. There are 12 residues in the CDR3. Looked up from germline, CDR1 is SEHNR and CDR2 is FQNEAQ (reference sequence). CDR3 coding DNA: TGTGCCAGCAGTTCGGAGCAGGAAAAACTGTTTTTT. It is translated as CASSSEQEKLFF.

This sequence joins TRBV20-1 and TRBJ1-1; D not certain. V shed 3 bases and J shed 6 bases, with 17 bases lying between them. The CDR3 is 14 amino acids. From germline, CDR1 is DFQATT and CDR2 SNEGSKA (reference sequence). CDR3 DNA: TGCAGTGCTAGCCTCCTCGTGGGCCCGTCTGAAGCTTTCTTT. This gives the protein CSASLLVGPSEAFF.

This clonotype was observed a single time. The chain recombines TRBV28 with TRBJ2-1; D remains ambiguous. V was clipped by 1 base and J by 9 bases, with 7 bases between them. This CDR3 is 12 amino acids long. CDR1 MDHEN and CDR2 SYDVKM come from the germline V gene. As DNA, the CDR3 is TGTGCCAGCAGTTTATTGGGGATTGAGCAGTTCTTC. It specifies CASSLLGIEQFF. Combining the CDR3 with reference TRBV28 and TRBJ2-1 gives the whole variable domain DVKVTQSSRYLVKRTGEKVFLECVQDMDHENMFWYRQDPGLGLRLIYFSYDVKMKEKGDIPEGYSVSREKKERFSLILESASTNQTSMYLCASSLLGIEQFFGPGTRLTVL.

The chain uses TRBV3-1 and TRBJ1-1; 11 positions agree with TRBD1. The CDR3 has 15 amino acids. In germline, CDR1 is LGHDT, CDR2 YNNKEL (reference sequence). J gave up 4 bases and V 1 base, and 2 bases lay outside the gene matches. The CDR3 sequence: CASSQGTGGGTEAFF. In DNA form, the CDR3 reads TGTGCCAGCAGCCAAGGGACAGGGGGCGGCACTGAAGCTTTCTTT.

The chain couples TRBV3-1 to TRBJ2-1, with 8 bases fitting TRBD2. V gave up 4 bases and J gave up 5 bases; unmatched junction bases: 13. CDR1 LGHDT and CDR2 YNNKEL come from the germline V gene (reference sequence). The CDR3 sequence is 17 residues long. This CDR3 is CASSRHEALAENNEQFF. The CDR3 nucleotides are TGTGCCAGCAGCCGGCACGAAGCACTAGCGGAAAACAATGAGCAGTTCTTC.

This sequence joins TRBV20-1 and TRBJ2-7; D gene unclear. This CDR3 is 13 amino acids long. The V gene's germline CDR1 is DFQATT and CDR2 SNEGSKA (reference sequence). Deletions cut 3 bases from V and 2 bases from J, with 11 bases between. The CDR3 DNA reads TGCAGTGCTAGGGACCTTCGGACCTACGAGCAGTACTTC. Its protein is CSARDLRTYEQYF.

The rearrangement joins TRBV28 to TRBJ2-2; D perhaps matches TRBD2 (5 bases). Trimming pared 3 bases from V and 6 bases from J, leaving 8 bases between. This CDR3 is 13 amino acids long. Germline V gene data show CDR1 as MDHEN and CDR2 as SYDVKM. CDR3 nucleotide sequence: TGTGCCAGCAGTTTGCGGGTTCCCGGGGAGCTGTTTTTT. Translated, it gives CASSLRVPGELFF. Supplemented by reference TRBV28 and TRBJ2-2, the full variable domain reads DVKVTQSSRYLVKRTGEKVFLECVQDMDHENMFWYRQDPGLGLRLIYFSYDVKMKEKGDIPEGYSVSREKKERFSLILESASTNQTSMYLCASSLRVPGELFFGEGSRLTVL.